This TCR beta chain was found in a study of cytomegalovirus exposure and HLA in healthy donors. General observations from the study: Published work reported that the classifier diagnosed cytomegalovirus status with high specificity and sensitivity. Per published accounts, TCR beta sequences correctly predicted the HLA-A and HLA-B alleles of most subjects.

A multiplex PCR was run with 60 Vbeta primers and 13 Jbeta primers. The method was immunoSEQ multiplex PCR; TCRdb's version includes in-frame clones alone and lacks a portion of them. Among under 250,000 clones listed, under 90% were seen once. Missing from this donor's record is the CMV serostatus. Germline V gene lookup returns CDR1 SEHNR and CDR2 FQNEAQ (reference sequence). The ends lost 5 bases at V and 8 bases at J; junction bases unmatched: 7. The CDR3 runs to 15 residues. On this clone: The antigen remains undetermined.

This chain uses TRBV7-9 with TRBJ1-4; 11 bases fit TRBD1. Sequenced: PBMCs. The sequence derives from a human donor in good health. The CDR3 loop is CASSLGQGAREKLFF. The CDR3 nucleotides read TGTGCCAGCAGCCTCGGACAGGGGGCCCGAGAAAAACTGTTTTTT.